Presented here are 3 T cell receptor beta chains from one specimen sequenced in a study of cytomegalovirus exposure and HLA in healthy donors. Profiled with immunoSEQ multiplex PCR; TCRdb holds only in-frame clones, not every one. Counted here are some 250,000 clones, nearly 90% occurring once; the ten biggest clones make up roughly 0.4%. Sequencing used PBMCs. All receptors come from a woman between 18 and 29 years old in good health and CMV-seronegative.

This clone was recorded only once. J is TRBJ1-5 and V is TRBV10-2, with unresolved D. Looked up from germline, CDR1 is WSHSY and CDR2 is SAAADI. This CDR3 comprises 14 residues. Trimming removed 0 bases from V and 4 bases from J, with 7 bases in between. The DNA for the CDR3 is TGCGCCAGCAGTGAGTCCAGCGGGAATCAGCCCCAGCATTTT. Translation: CASSESSGNQPQHF.

The genes are TRBV7-2 and TRBJ2-7; 9 nucleotides align to TRBD2. The junction had 10 bases not matched to a gene; V was cut back by 2 bases and J by 2 bases. This CDR3 comprises 17 residues. The germline gives CDR1 SGHTA, CDR2 FQGNSA. The CDR3 DNA sequence: TGTGCCAGCAGCTTACACTTAGCGGGGGCCACTGCCTACGAGCAGTACTTC. As protein: CASSLHLAGATAYEQYF.

V and J are TRBV5-1 and TRBJ1-1, with D tentatively TRBD1 (6 bases). The CDR3 is made up of 15 amino acids. V lost 3 bases, J lost 0 bases, and 12 bases lay in between. CDR1 SGHRS and CDR2 YFSETQ come from the germline V gene. The CDR3 DNA sequence: TGCGCCAGCAGCTCAACGACAGGAATGAACACTGAAGCTTTCTTT. This codes for CASSSTTGMNTEAFF.